This T cell receptor (beta chain) was captured in a study of T-cell memory formation after mild COVID-19. Study at large: Largely donor-specific sequence clusters came from two donors. Overall study findings and caveats: Day 37-peaking second-wave clones had unconfirmed SARS-CoV-2 specificity.

V shed 2 bases and J shed 0 bases, with 5 bases lying between them. The CDR3 contains 14 residues. Looked up from germline, CDR1 is MNHEY and CDR2 is SVGAGI. With respect to this clonotype: Its antigen remains unidentified.

Barcoded TCR alpha and TCR beta cDNA libraries with UMIs came from 5'RACE using constant-segment primers. TCRdb re-called the 5' RACE reads with MiXCR, one entry per CDR3 protein. Of hundreds of thousands of distinct CDR3 sequences in the sample, approximately 15% were seen once. Material: PBMCs or a T cell subset sorted from them (not recorded which). This chain links TRBV6-5 with TRBJ1-3, with D unclear. The origin of this receptor is a man aged 18 to 30 who had mild COVID-19 (a few samples of this study predate the infection). Cell type and time point are not known. The CDR3 region has the DNA TGTGCCAGCAGTTACGCGAGCTCTGGAAACACCATATATTTT. Encoded protein: CASSYASSGNTIYF.